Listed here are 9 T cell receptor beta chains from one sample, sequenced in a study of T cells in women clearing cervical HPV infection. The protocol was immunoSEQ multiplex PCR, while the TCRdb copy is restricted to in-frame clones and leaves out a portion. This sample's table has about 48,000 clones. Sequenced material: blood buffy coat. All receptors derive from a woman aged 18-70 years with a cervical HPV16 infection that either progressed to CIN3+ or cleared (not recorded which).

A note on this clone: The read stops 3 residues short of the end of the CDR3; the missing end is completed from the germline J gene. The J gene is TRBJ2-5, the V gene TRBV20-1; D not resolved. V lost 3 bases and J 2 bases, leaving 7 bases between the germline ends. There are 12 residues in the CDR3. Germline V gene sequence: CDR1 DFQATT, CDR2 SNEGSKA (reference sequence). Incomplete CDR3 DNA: TGCAGTGCTAGTGCGTGGCAAGAGACC. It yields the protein CSASAWQET. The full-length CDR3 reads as CSASAWQETQYF.

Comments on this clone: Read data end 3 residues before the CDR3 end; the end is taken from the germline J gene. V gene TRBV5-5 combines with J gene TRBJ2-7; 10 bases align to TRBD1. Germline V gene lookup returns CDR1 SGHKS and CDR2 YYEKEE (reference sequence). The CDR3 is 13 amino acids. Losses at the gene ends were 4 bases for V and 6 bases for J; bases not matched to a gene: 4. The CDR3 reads CASSPGTGVEQYF. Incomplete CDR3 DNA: TGTGCCAGCAGCCCCGGGACAGGGGTCGAG.

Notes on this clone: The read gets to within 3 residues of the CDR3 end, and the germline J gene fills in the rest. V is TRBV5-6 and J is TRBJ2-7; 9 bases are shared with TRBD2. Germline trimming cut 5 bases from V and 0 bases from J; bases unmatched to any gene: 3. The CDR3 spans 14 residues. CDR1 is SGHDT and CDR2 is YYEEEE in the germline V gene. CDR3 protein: CASRLSGGSYEQYF. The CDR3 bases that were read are TGTGCCAGCAGGCTTAGCGGGGGCTCCTACGAG. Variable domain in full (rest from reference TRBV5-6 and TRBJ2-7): DAGVTQSPTHLIKTRGQQVTLRCSPKSGHDTVSWYQQALGQGPQFIFQYYEEEERQRGNFPDRFSGHQFPNYSSELNVNALLLGDSALYLCASRLSGGSYEQYFGPGTRLTVT.

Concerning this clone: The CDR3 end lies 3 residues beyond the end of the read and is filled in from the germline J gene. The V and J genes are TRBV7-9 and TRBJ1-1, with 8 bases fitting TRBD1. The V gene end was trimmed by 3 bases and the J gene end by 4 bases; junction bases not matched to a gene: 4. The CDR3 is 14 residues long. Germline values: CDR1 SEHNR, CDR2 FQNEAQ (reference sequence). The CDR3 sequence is CASSFGQGSTEAFF. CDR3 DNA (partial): TGTGCCAGCAGCTTCGGACAGGGTTCCACTGAA.

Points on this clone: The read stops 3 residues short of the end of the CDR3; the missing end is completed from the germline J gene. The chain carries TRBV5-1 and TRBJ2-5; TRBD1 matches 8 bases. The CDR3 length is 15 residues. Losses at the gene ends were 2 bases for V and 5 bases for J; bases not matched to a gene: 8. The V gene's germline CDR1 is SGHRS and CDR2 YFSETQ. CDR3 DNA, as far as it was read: TGCGCCAGCAGCTTTGGGACAGGACGGTTGGAGACC. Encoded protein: CASSFGTGRLET. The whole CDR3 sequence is CASSFGTGRLETQYF.

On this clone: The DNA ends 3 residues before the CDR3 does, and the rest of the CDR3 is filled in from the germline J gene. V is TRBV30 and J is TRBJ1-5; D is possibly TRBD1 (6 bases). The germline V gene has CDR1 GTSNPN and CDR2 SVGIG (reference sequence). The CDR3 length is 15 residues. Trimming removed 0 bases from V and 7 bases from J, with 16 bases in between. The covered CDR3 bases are TGTGCCTGGAGTGTTTTCAGGGGCGCTGGACAGCCC. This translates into CAWSVFRGAGQP. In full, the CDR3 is CAWSVFRGAGQPQHF.

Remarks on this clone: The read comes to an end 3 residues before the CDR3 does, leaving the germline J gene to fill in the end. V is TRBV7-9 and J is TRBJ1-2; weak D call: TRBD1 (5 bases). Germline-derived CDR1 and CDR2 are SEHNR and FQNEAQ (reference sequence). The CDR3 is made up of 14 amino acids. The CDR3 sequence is CASSPGLEGWGYTF. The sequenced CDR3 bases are TGTGCCAGCAGCCCGGGATTGGAGGGGTGGGGC.

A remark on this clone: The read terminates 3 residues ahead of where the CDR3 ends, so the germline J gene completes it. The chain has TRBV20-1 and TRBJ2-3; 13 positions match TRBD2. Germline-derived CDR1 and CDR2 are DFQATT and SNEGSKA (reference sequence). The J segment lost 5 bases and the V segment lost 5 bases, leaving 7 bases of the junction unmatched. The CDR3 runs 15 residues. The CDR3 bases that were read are TGCAGTGCTTTAGGGACTAGCGGGAATATAGATACG. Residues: CSALGTSGNIDT. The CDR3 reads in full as CSALGTSGNIDTQYF.

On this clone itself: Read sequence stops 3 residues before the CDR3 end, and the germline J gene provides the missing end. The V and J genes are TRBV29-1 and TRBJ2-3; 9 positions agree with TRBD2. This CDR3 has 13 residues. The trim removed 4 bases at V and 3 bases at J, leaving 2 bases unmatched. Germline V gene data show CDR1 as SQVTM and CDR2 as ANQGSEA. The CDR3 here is CSVGAGGTDTQYF. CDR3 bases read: TGCAGCGTTGGGGCGGGGGGGACAGATACG.